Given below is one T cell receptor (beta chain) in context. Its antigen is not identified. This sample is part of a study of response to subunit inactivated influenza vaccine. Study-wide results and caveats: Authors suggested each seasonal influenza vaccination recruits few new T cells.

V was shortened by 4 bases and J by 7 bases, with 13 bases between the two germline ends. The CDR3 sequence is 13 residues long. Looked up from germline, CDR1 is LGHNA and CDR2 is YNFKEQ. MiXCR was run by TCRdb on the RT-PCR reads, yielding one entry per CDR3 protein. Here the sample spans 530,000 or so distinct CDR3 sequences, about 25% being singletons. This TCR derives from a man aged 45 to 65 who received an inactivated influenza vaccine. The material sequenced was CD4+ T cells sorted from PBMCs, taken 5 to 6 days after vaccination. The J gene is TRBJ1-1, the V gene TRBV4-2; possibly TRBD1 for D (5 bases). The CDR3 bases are TGTGCCAGCAGCCGAAGTGGGGGGATTGAAGCTTTCTTT. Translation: CASSRSGGIEAFF.